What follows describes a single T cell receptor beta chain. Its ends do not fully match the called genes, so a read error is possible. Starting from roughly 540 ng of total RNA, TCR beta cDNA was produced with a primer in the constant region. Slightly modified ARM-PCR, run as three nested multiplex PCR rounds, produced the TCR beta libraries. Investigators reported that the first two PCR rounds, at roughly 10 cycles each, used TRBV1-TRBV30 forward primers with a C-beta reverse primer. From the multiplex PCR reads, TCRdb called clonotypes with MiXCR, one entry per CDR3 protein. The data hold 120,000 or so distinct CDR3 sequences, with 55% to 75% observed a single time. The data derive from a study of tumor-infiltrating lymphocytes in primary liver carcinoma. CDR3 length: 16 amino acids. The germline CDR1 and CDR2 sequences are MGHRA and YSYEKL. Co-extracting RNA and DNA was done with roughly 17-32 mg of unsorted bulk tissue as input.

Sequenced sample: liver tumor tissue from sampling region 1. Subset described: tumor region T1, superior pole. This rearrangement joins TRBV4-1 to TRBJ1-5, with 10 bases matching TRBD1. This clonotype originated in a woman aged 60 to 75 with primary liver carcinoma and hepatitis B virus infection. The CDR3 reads CANSQATGGGNQPQHF. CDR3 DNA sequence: TGCGCCAACAGCCAAGCGACAGGGGGCGGCAATCAGCCCCAACATTTT.